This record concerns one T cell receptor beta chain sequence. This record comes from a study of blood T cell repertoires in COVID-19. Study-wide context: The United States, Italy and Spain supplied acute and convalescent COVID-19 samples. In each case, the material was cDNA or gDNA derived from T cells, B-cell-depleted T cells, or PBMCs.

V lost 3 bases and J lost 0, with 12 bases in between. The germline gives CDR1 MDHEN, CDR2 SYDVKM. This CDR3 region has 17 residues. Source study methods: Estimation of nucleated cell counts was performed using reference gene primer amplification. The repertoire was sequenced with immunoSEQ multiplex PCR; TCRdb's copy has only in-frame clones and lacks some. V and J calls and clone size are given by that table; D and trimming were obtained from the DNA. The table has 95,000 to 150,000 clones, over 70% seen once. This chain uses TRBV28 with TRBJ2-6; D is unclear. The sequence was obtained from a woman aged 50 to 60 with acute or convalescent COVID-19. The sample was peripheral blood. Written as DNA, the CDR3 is TGTGCCAGCAGTTTCGGCAGGATGAGCTCTGGGGCCAACGTCCTGACTTTC. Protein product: CASSFGRMSSGANVLTF.